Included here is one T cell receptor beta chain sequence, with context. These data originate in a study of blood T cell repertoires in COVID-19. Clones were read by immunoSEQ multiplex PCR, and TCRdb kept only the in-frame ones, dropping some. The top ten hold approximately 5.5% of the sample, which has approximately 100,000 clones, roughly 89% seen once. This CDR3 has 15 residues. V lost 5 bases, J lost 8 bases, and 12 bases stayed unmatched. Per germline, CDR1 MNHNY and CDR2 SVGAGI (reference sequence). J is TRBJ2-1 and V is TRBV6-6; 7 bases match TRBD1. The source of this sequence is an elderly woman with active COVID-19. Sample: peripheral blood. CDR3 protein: CASSQPGQPWDEQFF. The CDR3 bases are TGTGCCAGCAGTCAACCGGGACAGCCTTGGGATGAGCAGTTCTTC.